This record looks at one TCR beta chain sequence and its context. Antigen unknown. PCR amplification relied on 60 Vbeta primers (plus 13 Jbeta primers). This table comes from immunoSEQ multiplex PCR, and its TCRdb copy is limited to in-frame clones, with some not included. The sample includes some 140,000 clones, roughly 80% of them seen just once. These data are taken from a study of cytomegalovirus exposure and HLA in healthy donors. Findings and limits, study-wide: Immune exposure information available was restricted to CMV serostatus. Equally common other TCR beta chains were less clonally expanded than HLA-associated ones, a later analysis found.

J lost 4 bases, V lost 4 bases, and 10 bases had no gene match. Germline CDR1 MDHEN, CDR2 SYDVKM. The CDR3 has 17 residues. This chain links TRBV28 with TRBJ2-5; 12 positions match TRBD2. This TCR was recovered from a man aged 25-45 years in good health and CMV-seronegative. Material for sequencing was PBMCs. CDR3 loop: CASSSGGASGRAETQYF. The CDR3 DNA follows: TGTGCCAGCAGTTCCGGAGGGGCTAGCGGGAGGGCAGAGACCCAGTACTTC.